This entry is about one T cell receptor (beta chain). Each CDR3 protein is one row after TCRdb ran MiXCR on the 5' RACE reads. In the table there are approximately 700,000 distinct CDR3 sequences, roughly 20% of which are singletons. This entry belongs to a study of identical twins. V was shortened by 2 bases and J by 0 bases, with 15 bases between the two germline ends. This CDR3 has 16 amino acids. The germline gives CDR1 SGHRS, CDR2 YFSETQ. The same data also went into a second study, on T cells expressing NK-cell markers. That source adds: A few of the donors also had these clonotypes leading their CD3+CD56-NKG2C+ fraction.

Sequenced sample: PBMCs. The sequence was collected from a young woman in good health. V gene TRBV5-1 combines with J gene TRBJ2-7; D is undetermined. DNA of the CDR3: TGCGCCAGCAGCTTTGGAGTGGGTTCACCCTCCTACGAGCAGTACTTC. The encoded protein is CASSFGVGSPSYEQYF.